This T cell receptor beta chain was identified in a study of CD8 T cells in ankylosing spondylitis. Study results and limitations: CD8+ disease-linked clones were present at relatively low frequencies in blood. Certain motif variants had earlier been reported in reactive arthritis synovial fluid and blood. A TCR beta motif of eight or nine highly homologous variants seemed to mark ankylosing spondylitis blood.

Generation of TCR beta libraries employed quantitative 5'-RACE incorporating molecular barcodes. TCRdb independently ran MiXCR on the 5' RACE reads; one entry per CDR3 protein. Of about 340,000 distinct CDR3 sequences in the sample, about 15% were seen once. Germline CDR1 SGHAT, CDR2 FQNNGV. CDR3 size: 18 residues. V gave up 5 bases and J gave up 0 bases, with 23 bases separating them. Concerning this clonotype: Its cognate antigen is unknown.

The sample was blood, either unsorted or a sorted T cell fraction (not recorded which). The chain is built from TRBV11-2 and TRBJ2-7, with D perhaps given as TRBD1 or TRBD2 (5 bases each). This TCR came from a male donor with ankylosing spondylitis or in good health (not recorded which). CDR3 protein: CASSQEGLEAGLSYEQYF. DNA for the CDR3: TGTGCCAGCAGCCAAGAGGGTCTAGAGGCAGGGCTCTCCTACGAGCAGTACTTC.